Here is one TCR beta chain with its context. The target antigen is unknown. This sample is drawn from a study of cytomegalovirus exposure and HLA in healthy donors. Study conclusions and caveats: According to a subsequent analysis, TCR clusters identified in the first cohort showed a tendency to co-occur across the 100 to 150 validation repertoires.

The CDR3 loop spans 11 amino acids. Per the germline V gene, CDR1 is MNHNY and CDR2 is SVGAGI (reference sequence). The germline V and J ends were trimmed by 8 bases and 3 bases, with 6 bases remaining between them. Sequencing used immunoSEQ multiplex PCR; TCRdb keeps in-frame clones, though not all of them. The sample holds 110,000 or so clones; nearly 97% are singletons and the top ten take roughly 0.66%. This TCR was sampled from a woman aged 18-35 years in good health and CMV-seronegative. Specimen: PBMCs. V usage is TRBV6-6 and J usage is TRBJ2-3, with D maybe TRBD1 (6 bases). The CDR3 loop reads CASQGTDTQYF. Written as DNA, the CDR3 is TGTGCCAGCCAGGGGACAGATACGCAGTATTTT.